This TCR beta chain emerged from a study of beta chain features in type 1 diabetes. Study outcomes and limitations: Moderate but significant shortening of TCRB CDR3s was recorded in all four CD4+ subsets from Type 1 diabetes patients.

Expressed TCRB transcripts were sequenced because the entire RNA isolate underwent reverse transcription. TCRdb's copy holds only in-frame clones and misses some; the assay was immunoSEQ multiplex PCR. The data hold around 130,000 clones, with 7% to 10% observed a single time. This clone was recorded a few times. Its antigen remains unknown. The source of this sequence is a man in his thirties or forties with type 1 diabetes. The material sequenced was central memory CD4+ T cells from blood.

The CDR3 nucleotides are TGTGCCAGCAGTCAGACAGGCTATGGCTACACCTTC. Translation gives CASSQTGYGYTF. The chain recombines TRBV6-1 with TRBJ1-2; tentative D call: TRBD1 (6 bases). The CDR3 consists of 12 residues. Germline-derived CDR1 and CDR2 are MNHNS and SASEGT. V gave up 5 bases and J gave up 4 bases, with 8 bases separating them.